A selection of T cell receptor beta chains follows, all from one sample in a study of T cell responses to AZD1222 COVID-19 vaccine. The assay was immunoSEQ multiplex PCR, and TCRdb's table has in-frame clones only and misses some. There are 200,000 or so clones in the sample; 85% to 95% occur only once, and less than 11% lies in the top ten. The input for sequencing was peripheral blood, taken on day 0 of AZD1222 vaccination. Every receptor here comes from an adult in good health. Each CDR3 is given with its conserved first and last residue. The D gene is left open where the match is weak.

d_gene | j_gene | v_gene | len | CDR3aa
NA | TRBJ1-1 | TRBV5-6 | 13 | CASRSTGRTEAFF
NA | TRBJ1-1 | TRBV20-1 | 10 | CSARDRVAFF
NA | TRBJ1-5 | TRBV24-1 | 15 | CATSDLGDTDQPQHF
NA | TRBJ1-5 | TRBV5-6 | 14 | CASSLVGFPQPQHF
NA | TRBJ2-7 | TRBV2 | 14 | CASRVGGISYEQYF
NA | TRBJ2-7 | TRBV6-5 | 16 | CASSYFFTARFSEQYF
NA | TRBJ1-1 | TRBV7-9 | 13 | CASSPNEGEKAFF
TRBD1 | TRBJ1-6 | TRBV6-5 | 14 | CASRQGTSNSPLHF
NA | TRBJ1-4 | TRBV2 | 14 | CASREQSTNEKLFF
NA | TRBJ2-3 | TRBV6-1 | 15 | CASSESIGGTDTQYF
NA | TRBJ1-1 | TRBV6-6 | 13 | CASDRPMNTEAFF
NA | TRBJ1-5 | TRBV6-2/TRBV6-3 | 13 | CASSYRLNQPQHF
NA | TRBJ2-2 | TRBV30 | 12 | CAWDRYTGELFF
NA | TRBJ1-1 | TRBV7-3 | 15 | CASSLEGRGGTEAFF
NA | TRBJ1-4 | TRBV7-9 | 15 | CATLKGAGPYEKLFF
NA | TRBJ1-2 | TRBV7-2 | 13 | CASSPGDNYGYTF
NA | TRBJ1-1 | TRBV9 | 14 | CASSGRPVNTEAFF
TRBD2 | TRBJ2-2 | TRBV14 | 18 | CASSPLWGLAGNTGELFF
NA | TRBJ1-4 | TRBV19 | 13 | CASSLWTAEKLFF
NA | TRBJ2-3 | TRBV2 | 13 | CASLGGITDTQYF
NA | TRBJ1-2 | TRBV19 | 13 | CASSIRDDYGYTF
NA | TRBJ2-2 | TRBV6-2/TRBV6-3 | 13 | CASSYVNTGELFF
NA | TRBJ1-6 | TRBV4-1 | 14 | CASSQAGYNSPLHF
TRBD1 | TRBJ2-2 | TRBV7-8 | 15 | CASSSTGGYTGELFF
NA | TRBJ1-5 | TRBV6-1 | 16 | CASSDHGVDSNQPQHF
TRBD1 | TRBJ2-7 | TRBV5-1 | 15 | CASSQRQGAGYEQYF
NA | TRBJ1-1 | TRBV24-1 | 15 | CATSDSARPRTEAFF
NA | TRBJ1-2 | TRBV30 | 11 | CAWDRGFGYTF
TRBD1 | TRBJ1-2 | TRBV6-1 | 14 | CASSEAGTGSGYTF
NA | TRBJ2-7 | TRBV12-3/TRBV12-4 | 13 | CASSLSVSYEQYF
NA | TRBJ1-5 | TRBV12-3/TRBV12-4 | 12 | CASSSSAQPQHF
TRBD1 | TRBJ1-2 | TRBV6-5 | 15 | CASSTTGTGLYGYTF
NA | TRBJ2-1 | TRBV10-1 | 14 | CASTSGHSGNEQFF
TRBD1 | TRBJ1-5 | TRBV19 | 15 | CASSTGQGRDQPQHF